This entry lists 17 T cell receptor beta chains sequenced from one sample in a study of STAT5B mutations in CD4+ large granular lymphocyte leukemia (dated by TCRdb to the early 2020s). The library was generated by the immunoSEQ multiplex PCR assay. The clones in this table, taken by TCRdb from immuneACCESS, are in-frame only. Not every clone is retained; where verified, under half of the shortfall comes from an unresolved V gene, and the cause of the rest is unknown. For this sample there are around 30,000 clones; roughly 74% appear just once. The top ten clones comprise about 0.95% of the sample. Sequenced material: CD4+ T cells from blood buffy coats. The receptor source for this set is a human donor in good health.

This sequence joins TRBV6-1 and TRBJ1-5; 9 bases map to TRBD1. J was trimmed by 1 base and V by 3 bases; bases with no gene match: 7. Germline CDR1 reads MNHNS; CDR2 reads SASEGT. The CDR3 is made up of 17 amino acids. CDR3 protein: CASSDLDRGWSNQPQHF. The DNA for the CDR3 is TGTGCCAGCAGTGACTTGGACAGGGGCTGGAGCAATCAGCCCCAGCATTTT.

The rearrangement links TRBV4-1 to TRBJ1-2; 9 nucleotides agree with TRBD1. J was trimmed by 4 bases and V by 1 base; bases with no gene match: 1. This CDR3 spans 14 amino acids. CDR1 and CDR2 (germline): MGHRA, YSYEKL. The CDR3 protein is CASSQGTGAYGYTF. In nucleotides, the CDR3 is TGCGCCAGCAGCCAAGGGACAGGGGCCTATGGCTACACCTTC.

The rearrangement links TRBV18 to TRBJ2-3; 7 bases match TRBD2. With 8 bases clipped from V and 2 bases from J, the junction kept 7 bases outside the gene matches. This CDR3 comprises 14 residues. CDR1 and CDR2 (germline): KGHSH, LQKENI. CDR3 nucleotide sequence: TGTGCCAGCCGGACCAGCGGGACCACAGATACGCAGTATTTT. This codes for CASRTSGTTDTQYF.

The chain recombines TRBV6-1 with TRBJ1-5, with D possibly matching TRBD1 (6 bases). V was shortened by 4 bases and J by 2 bases, with 15 bases between the two germline ends. The CDR3 is 16 amino acids. Germline CDR1 is MNHNS and CDR2 is SASEGT. CDR3 sequence reads: CASSVVQGKGNQPQHF. Written as DNA, the CDR3 is TGTGCCAGCAGTGTCGTTCAGGGGAAGGGCAATCAGCCCCAGCATTTT.

This clone turned up a few times. The rearrangement links TRBV11-2 to TRBJ2-1, with D hard to call. Germline V gene lookup returns CDR1 SGHAT and CDR2 FQNNGV. The CDR3 is 15 amino acids. V was clipped by 1 base and J by 0 bases, with 7 bases between them. The CDR3 nucleotides read TGTGCCAGCAGCTTAGTTACAGCCTCCTACAATGAGCAGTTCTTC. Translated, it gives CASSLVTASYNEQFF.

In this sample, this clone turned up once. The chain is built from TRBV7-2 and TRBJ2-3; D perhaps matches TRBD1 (7 bases). Trimming took 1 base from V and 5 from J, leaving 13 bases between them. The CDR3 loop spans 15 amino acids. CDR1 SGHTA and CDR2 FQGNSA come from the germline V gene. CDR3 sequence: CASSLDRQGGDTQYF. As DNA, the CDR3 is TGTGCCAGCAGCTTAGACCGGCAGGGGGGAGATACGCAGTATTTT.

This sequence joins TRBV11-3 and TRBJ2-1; D is undetermined. This CDR3 is 17 amino acids long. Germline V gives CDR1 SGHNT, CDR2 YENEEA. Trimming removed 0 bases from V and 6 bases from J, with 18 bases in between. CDR3 nucleotide sequence: TGTGCCAGCAGCTTAGAAAGGCCTAGGGTCTCTGGCAATGAGCAGTTCTTC. The encoded protein is CASSLERPRVSGNEQFF. The variable domain in full, with the rest retrieved from reference TRBV11-3 and TRBJ2-1, is EAGVVQSPRYKIIEKKQPVAFWCNPISGHNTLYWYLQNLGQGPELLIRYENEEAVDDSQLPKDRFSAERLKGVDSTLKIQPAELGDSAVYLCASSLERPRVSGNEQFFGPGTRLTVL.

The chain joins TRBV7-9 to TRBJ2-3; 10 nucleotides match TRBD2. The CDR3 sequence is 15 residues long. The germline V gene has CDR1 SEHNR and CDR2 FQNEAQ (reference sequence). J lost 6 bases, V lost 2 bases, and 5 bases had no gene match. The DNA of the CDR3 is TGTGCCAGCAGCTTAAAAGCGGGGGGGCTGGATACGCAGTATTTT. Translation: CASSLKAGGLDTQYF.

CDR3 sequence reads: CASTLTAGRSTEAFF. The DNA for the CDR3 is TGTGCCAGTACTCTCACTGCCGGGAGATCAACCGAAGCTTTCTTT. The rearrangement uses TRBV19 and TRBJ1-1, with no clear D. V lost 7 bases, J lost 8 bases, and 23 bases lay in between. Germline V gene lookup returns CDR1 LNHDA and CDR2 SQIVND (reference sequence). This CDR3 spans 15 amino acids.

The CDR3 protein is CASSKGRVTDTQYF. CDR3 bases: TGTGCCAGCAGCAAGGGCAGGGTAACAGATACGCAGTATTTT. This rearrangement joins TRBV2 to TRBJ2-3; D might be TRBD1 (5 bases). The V end lost 6 bases, the J end lost 3 bases, and 13 bases lay between the germline ends. The CDR3 has 14 amino acids. Germline assignment: CDR1 SNHLY and CDR2 FYNNEI.

CDR3 DNA sequence: TGTGCCAGTAGCAACCAAGTCAGCAATCAGCCCCAGCATTTT. This encodes CASSNQVSNQPQHF. The V call is TRBV19, the J call TRBJ1-5; no firm D call. V shed 6 bases and J shed 1 base, with 10 bases lying between them. Germline loops: CDR1 LNHDA, CDR2 SQIVND (reference sequence). The CDR3 length is 14 residues.

The chain employs TRBV6-6 and TRBJ2-2; D is ambiguous. The CDR3 consists of 13 residues. Per germline, CDR1 MNHNY and CDR2 SVGAGI (reference sequence). The V gene lost 5 bases and the J gene lost 6 bases, with 10 bases spanning the gap. As DNA, the CDR3 is TGTGCCAGCAGTCCCCGGGCGCCCGGGGAGCTGTTTTTT. The encoded protein is CASSPRAPGELFF.

V gene TRBV9 combines with J gene TRBJ2-1, with 9 bases aligning to TRBD2. V shed 0 bases, J shed 6 bases, and the junction held 7 bases outside the gene matches. The V gene's germline CDR1 is SGDLS and CDR2 YYNGEE. CDR3 size: 16 residues. The CDR3 here is CASSVELAGVANEQFF. CDR3 nucleotide sequence: TGTGCCAGCAGCGTAGAATTAGCGGGGGTGGCCAATGAGCAGTTCTTC.

This clone has a handful of counts. This chain links TRBV6-5 with TRBJ1-2; D gene ambiguous. CDR3 size: 13 residues. The ends were cut back, 4 bases at V and 2 bases at J, with 8 bases in the middle. CDR1 MNHEY and CDR2 SVGAGI come from the germline V gene. The CDR3: CASSLSGNYGYTF. The CDR3 DNA is TGTGCCAGCAGTTTGTCGGGAAACTATGGCTACACCTTC.

J is TRBJ2-1 and V is TRBV7-6, with D uncertain. This CDR3 contains 14 residues. Germline V gives CDR1 SGHVS, CDR2 FNYEAQ. Trimming shortened V by 5 bases and J by 5 bases, and 13 bases separated the two germline ends. Here the CDR3 DNA reads TGTGCCAGCAGCCCCGGAGCAGAAAACAATGAGCAGTTCTTC. Protein sequence: CASSPGAENNEQFF.

This clone was seen only a few times. The rearrangement uses TRBV5-8 and TRBJ1-2, with D unclear. Trimming cost V 0 bases and J 4 bases, with 10 bases left between them. The germline V gene has CDR1 SGHTS and CDR2 YDEGEE. The CDR3 totals 14 residues. As DNA, the CDR3 is TGTGCCAGCAGCTTGGGGGCAGTCTCCTATGGCTACACCTTC. This gives the protein CASSLGAVSYGYTF. Full variable domain (remainder filled in from reference TRBV5-8 and TRBJ1-2): EAGVTQSPTHLIKTRGQQATLRCSPISGHTSVYWYQQALGLGLQFLLWYDEGEERNRGNFPPRFSGRQFPNYSSELNVNALELEDSALYLCASSLGAVSYGYTFGSGTRLTVV.

The chain joins TRBV19 to TRBJ2-6; 9 bases line up with TRBD1. V dropped 5 bases and J dropped 1; count of bases not matched to a gene: 9. Looked up from germline, CDR1 is LNHDA and CDR2 is SQIVND (reference sequence). CDR3 length equals 18 residues. CDR3 protein: CASSSHGTGQSGANVLTF. CDR3 bases: TGTGCCAGTAGTTCCCACGGGACAGGGCAATCTGGGGCCAACGTCCTGACTTTC.